Included here is one TCR beta chain sequence, with context. This clone was recorded only once. The target of this receptor is not known. The record has no base qualities; no much larger clone is one base away. The sample is drawn from a study of T cell changes during pregnancy in multiple sclerosis (dated by TCRdb to the late 2010s). Study-wide context: In women with multiple sclerosis, the researchers looked at how the T cell repertoire shifted as pregnancy progressed.

The library was prepared using the immunoSEQ multiplex PCR assay. Held by TCRdb, this immuneACCESS table contains in-frame sequences only and omits some clones. Under half of the omission traces to an unresolved V gene where checked; the cause of the rest is unknown. The sample table contains 20,000 to 25,000 clones; only one count was recorded for approximately 86% of them. The ten largest make up 0.9% to 1.2% of the sample. After removal of 1 base from V and 0 bases from J, the junction retains 8 bases not matched to a gene. The germline V gene specifies SGHRS as CDR1 and YFSETQ as CDR2. Its CDR3 holds 18 amino acids, cysteine through phenylalanine. The only DNA kept is the CDR3, 54 bases in frame from the first base.

The material sequenced was CD4+ T cells from peripheral blood mononuclear cells, taken in the first trimester of pregnancy. The chain employs TRBV5-1 and TRBJ1-5; 9 middle bases align to TRBD1. The receptor's source is a female donor in good health, enrolled as a control in a pregnancy study. The nucleotide sequence is given as TGCGCCAGCAGCTTGTTATGGGACAGGGACCTTAGCAATCAGCCCCAGCATTTT. It is translated as CASSLLWDRDLSNQPQHF.